The 23 T cell receptor beta chains below all came from one sample that was sequenced in a study of tissue T cells after allogeneic stem cell transplantation. Data came from immunoSEQ multiplex PCR; TCRdb stores just in-frame clones and leaves some out. Of about 48,000 clones in the sample, 73% were seen once. Material: sorted cells pooled from one or two spleens. The receptors stem from a pool of C57BL/6 mice in good health.

Remarks on this clone: Mouse germline and gene names are used. The read ends 1 residue shy of where the CDR3 ends; the end is completed using the germline J gene. V and J are TRBV13-3 and TRBJ2-3; 7 nucleotides line up with TRBD2. V was pared by 3 bases and J by 0 bases, with 7 bases of the junction left unmatched. The CDR3 covers 16 residues. Germline V gene data show CDR1 as NNHDY and CDR2 as SYVADS. CDR3 sequence reads: CASSGRGGESAETLYF. The sequenced part of the CDR3 DNA is TGTGCCAGCAGTGGACGGGGGGGAGAGAGTGCAGAAACGCTGTAT.

This clone showed up just once. Germline and junction disagree at one end, which may indicate a read error. Gene names and germline refer to mouse. The read halts 1 residue ahead of the CDR3 end, with the missing end drawn from the germline J gene. This chain uses TRBV15 with TRBJ2-1; 12 nucleotides align to TRBD2. Germline V gene lookup returns CDR1 SGHND and CDR2 FRSKSL. The length of the CDR3 is 15 residues. This chain's CDR3 is CAGSWTGGVYAEQFF. CDR3 bases read: TGTGCCGGCAGTTGGACTGGGGGGGTGTATGCTGAGCAGTTC.

Turning to this clone: The genes and germline here are from mouse. The CDR3 bases that were read are TGTGCCAGCGGTGAGGACAATGCAGAAGTCTTC. Its protein is CASGEDNAEVF. The whole CDR3 protein is CASGEDNAEVFF. This sequence joins TRBV13-2 and TRBJ1-1; weak D call: TRBD1 (5 bases). The read ends 1 residue shy of where the CDR3 ends; the end is completed using the germline J gene. CDR3 size: 12 residues. V shed 2 bases and J shed 6 bases, with 8 bases lying between them. The germline V gene has CDR1 NNHNN and CDR2 SYGAGS (reference sequence).

This clone was seen more than once but under ten times. Any gene name here is a mouse gene name. The missing CDR3 end, 1 residue past where the read stops, is filled in from the germline J gene. The same CDR3 is also encoded by other DNA sequences in this sample. This rearrangement joins TRBV1 to TRBJ2-1, with 9 bases identical to TRBD2. Looked up from germline, CDR1 is NSQYPW and CDR2 is LRSPGD (reference sequence). The CDR3 extends over 15 amino acids. The J segment lost 4 bases and the V segment lost 0 bases, leaving 1 base of the junction unmatched. CDR3 bases read: TGCACCTGCAGTGCAGAAACTGGGGGGTATGCTGAGCAGTTC. Encoded protein: CTCSAETGGYAEQF. The complete CDR3 protein is CTCSAETGGYAEQFF.

Comment on this clone: Here the gene names and germline are mouse. The read terminates 1 residue before the CDR3 end, so the remaining end is supplied by the germline J gene. The chain employs TRBV3 and TRBJ2-3; D remains ambiguous. Germline V gene data show CDR1 as SNHLY and CDR2 as FYNGKV (reference sequence). This CDR3 spans 13 amino acids. V was cut by 5 bases and J by 1 base, with 7 bases left in between. The CDR3 loop is CASSPPGAETLYF. The covered CDR3 bases are TGTGCCAGCAGCCCCCCTGGTGCAGAAACGCTGTAT.

Note on this clone: Mouse germline and gene names are used. The read terminates 1 residue before the CDR3 end, so the remaining end is supplied by the germline J gene. V gene TRBV13-2 combines with J gene TRBJ1-4; D uncertain. Trimming pared 0 bases from V and 0 bases from J, leaving 0 bases between. CDR1 and CDR2 from the germline V gene are NNHNN and SYGAGS (reference sequence). This CDR3 is built from 13 residues. The sequenced CDR3 bases are TGTGCCAGCGGTGATGTTTCCAACGAAAGATTATTT. It translates to CASGDVSNERLF. From start to end, the CDR3 is CASGDVSNERLFF.

About this clone: The genes are named according to mouse. The CDR3 end falls 1 residue outside the read, so it is completed with the germline J gene. This chain links TRBV3 with TRBJ2-3; D unclear. Germline assignment: CDR1 SNHLY and CDR2 FYNGKV (reference sequence). The V end lost 3 bases, the J end lost 0 bases, and 10 bases lay between the germline ends. CDR3 length equals 15 residues. Incomplete CDR3 DNA: TGTGCCAGCAGCTTTGGGATATCTAGTGCAGAAACGCTGTAT. It is translated as CASSFGISSAETLY. The complete CDR3 sequence is CASSFGISSAETLYF.

This clone was counted a few times. Gene and germline names: mouse. Sequencing ends 1 residue short of the CDR3 end; the germline J gene provides the rest. This chain joins TRBV19 and TRBJ2-7; 8 bases are a match to TRBD2. The V gene's germline CDR1 is FNHDT and CDR2 SITEND (reference sequence). V lost 6 bases and J lost 4; bases outside the gene matches: 6. The CDR3 extends over 13 amino acids. The CDR3 loop reads CASTDWGPYEQYF. The part of the CDR3 DNA that was read is TGTGCCAGCACCGACTGGGGCCCTTATGAACAGTAC.

Comments on this clone: Genes and germline come from the mouse. The read is 1 residue too short to cover the CDR3 end, so that end is filled in from the germline J gene. The chain uses TRBV13-2 and TRBJ2-5, with 11 bases that match TRBD2. The V segment lost 0 bases and the J segment 5 bases; nucleotides outside the gene matches: 2. This CDR3 is 15 amino acids long. Germline V lookup: CDR1 NNHNN, CDR2 SYGAGS (reference sequence). The CDR3 spells CASGDETGGGDTQYF. The part of the CDR3 DNA that was read is TGTGCCAGCGGTGATGAGACTGGGGGGGGAGACACCCAGTAC.

In its sample, this clone was seen once. Mouse gene names and germline throughout. The CDR3 goes on 1 residue after the read ends, and that part is filled in from the germline J gene. V is TRBV12-2 and J is TRBJ2-5; D remains ambiguous. The CDR3 is 12 residues long. V lost 1 base, J lost 6 bases, and 7 bases lay in between. Germline lookup yields CDR1 SGHLS and CDR2 HYDKME. The CDR3 sequence is CASSLGRDTQYF. The DNA read from the CDR3 is TGTGCCAGCTCTCTGGGAAGGGACACCCAGTAC.

As regards this clone: Germline and genes: mouse. The CDR3 end falls 1 residue outside the read, so it is completed with the germline J gene. This chain joins TRBV24 and TRBJ1-2; TRBD1 is a possible D gene (5 bases). Germline V gene data show CDR1 as KGHTA and CDR2 as FRNEEI. This CDR3 has 16 residues. V lost 0 bases, J lost 0 bases, and 11 bases lay in between. CDR3 DNA (partial): TGTGCCAGCAGTCTGTATGGGCTCAGGGCAAACTCCGACTACACC. Its protein product is CASSLYGLRANSDYT. The whole CDR3 sequence reads CASSLYGLRANSDYTF.

This clone was observed a single time. The listed genes are named as in mouse. From the germline J gene comes the end of the CDR3, since the read stops 1 residue before it. The chain combines TRBV3 with TRBJ2-3, with D possibly TRBD2 on 6 matching bases. V lost 2 bases to trimming and J lost 0 bases, with 9 bases between them. Germline V lookup: CDR1 SNHLY, CDR2 FYNGKV (reference sequence). CDR3 size: 15 residues. The chain's CDR3 is CASSLFWGSAETLYF. CDR3 DNA (partial): TGTGCCAGCAGCTTATTCTGGGGCAGTGCAGAAACGCTGTAT.

Points on this clone: Mouse gene names apply. The read halts 1 residue ahead of the CDR3 end, with the missing end drawn from the germline J gene. This chain links TRBV13-1 with TRBJ1-3; D is uncertain. Trimming cost V 3 bases and J 0 bases, with 13 bases left between them. The CDR3 totals 16 residues. From germline, CDR1 is NSHNY and CDR2 SYGAGN. CDR3 sequence: CASSGQAAVSGNTLYF. The covered CDR3 bases are TGTGCCAGCAGTGGCCAGGCGGCCGTTTCTGGAAATACGCTCTAT.

Points on this clone: Germline and genes: mouse. The read comes to an end 1 residue before the CDR3 does, leaving the germline J gene to fill in the end. The chain is built from TRBV19 and TRBJ2-2, with 8 bases identical to TRBD2. CDR1 and CDR2 (germline): FNHDT, SITEND (reference sequence). V lost 2 bases and J lost 2; bases outside the gene matches: 2. This CDR3 has 15 residues. The sequenced CDR3 bases are TGTGCCAGCAGTATGGGGGGGGGCAACACCGGGCAGCTCTAC. Translation gives CASSMGGGNTGQLY. The full CDR3 sequence reads CASSMGGGNTGQLYF.

Only one count was recorded for this clone. Gene names refer to mouse genes. The read gets to within 1 residue of the CDR3 end, and the germline J gene fills in the rest. The J gene is TRBJ1-1, the V gene TRBV29; 9 bases are shared with TRBD1. Germline V CDR1 and CDR2: MSHET, SYDVDS. After removal of 4 bases from V and 1 base from J, the junction contained 7 bases not matched to a gene. The CDR3 totals 16 residues. CDR3 bases read: TGTGCTAGCAGTTCCCCGGGACAGGGTGGGAACACAGAAGTCTTC. Amino acid sequence: CASSSPGQGGNTEVF. From start to end, the CDR3 is CASSSPGQGGNTEVFF.

This clone appeared a single time. Here the gene names and germline are mouse. The read comes to an end 1 residue before the CDR3 does, leaving the germline J gene to fill in the end. The rearrangement links TRBV13-1 to TRBJ1-3, with TRBD1 identical over 7 bases. Germline V gives CDR1 NSHNY, CDR2 SYGAGN. Trimming at V came to 6 bases and at J to 1 base, leaving 4 bases not matched to a gene. The CDR3 is made up of 14 amino acids. The covered CDR3 bases are TGTGCCAGCAAACTACAGGGGTCTGGAAATACGCTCTAT. This encodes CASKLQGSGNTLY. The whole CDR3 reads CASKLQGSGNTLYF.

This clone was recorded once. The gene names here belong to mouse. The read terminates 1 residue before the CDR3 end, so the remaining end is supplied by the germline J gene. The V and J genes are TRBV15 and TRBJ2-1, with TRBD2 matching 7 bases. Germline V gives CDR1 SGHND, CDR2 FRSKSL. This CDR3 has 13 amino acids. V lost 3 bases and J lost 5; bases outside the gene matches: 1. The CDR3 sequence is CASSFTGDAEQFF. The sequenced part of the CDR3 DNA is TGTGCCAGCAGTTTTACTGGGGATGCTGAGCAGTTC.

This clone was detected a few times. Mouse germline and gene names are used. Read data end 1 residue before the CDR3 end; the end is taken from the germline J gene. The rearrangement joins TRBV2 to TRBJ2-7; the match to TRBD2 covers 13 bases. CDR1 is LGHNA, CDR2 YSYQKL, per germline. Trimming took 4 bases from V and 7 from J; bases not matched to a gene: 4. The CDR3 runs to 14 residues. The DNA read from the CDR3 is TGTGCCAGCAGCCTCGGGACTGGGGGGGAAGAACAGTAC. Amino acids: CASSLGTGGEEQY. The CDR3 as a whole reads CASSLGTGGEEQYF.

Turning to this clone: Gene labels here are mouse ones. The observed sequence ends 1 residue before the CDR3 terminus, with the missing tail filled in from the germline J gene. The chain links TRBV13-2 to TRBJ2-5; possibly TRBD1 for D (5 bases). The CDR3 contains 13 residues. Germline loops: CDR1 NNHNN, CDR2 SYGAGS (reference sequence). V was cut by 2 bases and J by 4 bases, with 8 bases left in between. CDR3 region: CASGESGKDTQYF. The DNA read from the CDR3 is TGTGCCAGCGGTGAATCAGGGAAAGACACCCAGTAC.

Notes on this clone: Gene names are mouse gene names. The read terminates 1 residue ahead of where the CDR3 ends, so the germline J gene completes it. The chain links TRBV14 to TRBJ1-6; the D gene is possibly TRBD1 (5 bases). TRBJ1-6 is designated an ORF whose function remains uncertain. This CDR3 is 13 amino acids long. Trimming removed 1 base at V and 10 bases at J, with 9 bases between. Germline V gene sequence: CDR1 SGHDT, CDR2 FRDEAV. The CDR3 is CASSFRGPSPLYF. The sequenced CDR3 bases are TGTGCCAGCAGTTTCAGGGGTCCCTCGCCCCTCTAC.

Concerning this clone itself: Germline and genes here are mouse. The DNA ends 1 residue before the CDR3 does, and the rest of the CDR3 is filled in from the germline J gene. Other DNA sequences of this sample code for an identical CDR3. The J gene is TRBJ2-4, the V gene TRBV20; D is unclear. The V gene lost 1 base and the J gene lost 0 bases, with 5 bases spanning the gap. Germline CDR1 reads GFQATS; CDR2 reads STVNSAI. There are 13 residues in the CDR3. CDR3 DNA, as far as it was read: TGTGGTGCTAGGGTCGGGAGTCAAAACACCTTGTAC. Its translation is CGARVGSQNTLY. The whole CDR3 region reads CGARVGSQNTLYF. Looking up the rest from reference TRBV20 and TRBJ2-4 gives the full variable domain: GALVYQYPRRTICKSGTSMRMECQAVGFQATSVAWYRQSPQKTFELIALSTVNSAIKYEQNFTQEKFPISHPNLSFSSMTVLNAYLEDRGLYLCGARVGSQNTLYFGAGTRLSVL.

Comment on this clone: Gene names refer to mouse genes. The DNA ends 1 residue before the CDR3 does, and the rest of the CDR3 is filled in from the germline J gene. V gene TRBV19 combines with J gene TRBJ2-3, with no clear D. The CDR3 totals 12 residues. Trimming removed 9 bases at V and 2 bases at J, with 10 bases between. Germline V CDR1 and CDR2: FNHDT, SITEND (reference sequence). Partial CDR3 DNA: TGTGCCACCGACGACACTGCAGAAACGCTGTAT. Translation gives CATDDTAETLY. The whole CDR3 reads CATDDTAETLYF.

This clone was observed a single time. Gene names are mouse gene names. The sequence runs out 1 residue before the end of the CDR3; the remainder is reconstructed from the germline J gene. At the DNA level, this CDR3 is encoded by other sequences in the same sample as well. The gene calls are TRBV20 and TRBJ2-1; D is unclear. The germline CDR1 and CDR2 sequences are GFQATS and STVNSAI. The CDR3 is 13 residues long. The ends were cut back, 1 base at V and 1 base at J, with 5 bases in the middle. Partial CDR3 DNA: TGTGGTGCTAGGGGACAAAACTATGCTGAGCAGTTC. The encoded protein is CGARGQNYAEQF. The whole CDR3 sequence reads CGARGQNYAEQFF.